This entry lists 30 T cell receptor beta chains sequenced from one sample in a study of cytomegalovirus exposure and HLA in healthy donors. The study ran its PCR with 60 Vbeta and 13 Jbeta primers. Sequencing was performed with immunoSEQ multiplex PCR; in TCRdb, only in-frame clones are kept and a portion is missing. Of fewer than 70,000 clones in the sample, 73% were seen once. What was sequenced was PBMCs. The receptors were gathered from a man aged 45-65 years in good health and CMV-seronegative.

The genes are TRBV7-3 and TRBJ2-3; 16 nucleotides align to TRBD2. Germline V gene lookup returns CDR1 SGHTA and CDR2 FQGTGA. V was clipped by 5 bases and J by 0 bases; unmatched bases: 8. This CDR3 comprises 19 residues. The CDR3 region is CASSPPGLAGGESTDTQYF. The CDR3 DNA sequence: TGTGCCAGCAGCCCCCCGGGACTAGCGGGGGGGGAAAGCACAGATACGCAGTATTTT.

The J gene is TRBJ1-1, the V gene TRBV5-1; a weak D match, TRBD1 (5 bases). CDR1 and CDR2 (germline): SGHRS, YFSETQ. Trimming took off 2 bases at V and 1 base at J, with 6 bases between the two ends. CDR3 length: 13 amino acids. Here the CDR3 DNA reads TGCGCCAGCAGCTTAAGGGGGAACACTGAAGCTTTCTTT. Protein product: CASSLRGNTEAFF.

This rearrangement joins TRBV21-1 to TRBJ2-6; the table names TRBD1, a call not compared with the DNA. TRBV21-1 is classified as a pseudogene. The length of the CDR3 is 19 residues. CDR3 sequence (DNA): TGTGCCAGCAGCAAATTCCCGGGACAGGGGCGCGTATCGGCCAACGTCCTGACTTTC. Translated, it gives CASSKFPGQGRVSANVLTF.

The chain recombines TRBV5-1 with TRBJ2-7, with 12 bases aligning to TRBD1. CDR3 size: 16 residues. Germline V lookup: CDR1 SGHRS, CDR2 YFSETQ. With V trimmed by 3 bases and J by 0 bases, 4 bases remained unmatched. The CDR3 spells CASSWSGQGASYEQYF. CDR3 DNA sequence: TGCGCCAGCAGCTGGTCGGGACAGGGGGCCTCCTACGAGCAGTACTTC.

This clone was found once. V and J are TRBV28 and TRBJ1-2; a possible D gene is TRBD1 (6 bases). The CDR3 is 14 amino acids. V lost 5 bases to trimming and J lost 6 bases, with 16 bases between them. The germline V gene has CDR1 MDHEN and CDR2 SYDVKM. The CDR3 DNA sequence: TGTGCCAGCAGTCCCGGTGGGGGCTGGAATGGCTACACCTTC. Translated: CASSPGGGWNGYTF.

This clone was counted only a few times. V is TRBV5-6 and J is TRBJ1-4; 7 nucleotides agree with TRBD1. CDR3 length: 14 residues. Germline V gene sequence: CDR1 SGHDT, CDR2 YYEEEE. V gave up 3 bases and J gave up 7 bases; unmatched junction bases: 6. CDR3 coding DNA: TGTGCCAGCAGCTACAGGGGTAAAGGTGAAAAACTGTTTTTT. As protein: CASSYRGKGEKLFF. Using reference TRBV5-6 and TRBJ1-4 for the parts outside the CDR3, the full variable domain is DAGVTQSPTHLIKTRGQQVTLRCSPKSGHDTVSWYQQALGQGPQFIFQYYEEEERQRGNFPDRFSGHQFPNYSSELNVNALLLGDSALYLCASSYRGKGEKLFFGSGTQLSVL.

The V and J genes are TRBV30 and TRBJ2-3; TRBD2 aligns across 11 bases. V shed 6 bases and J 3 bases; nucleotides not matched to a gene: 5. This CDR3 spans 14 amino acids. Germline loops: CDR1 GTSNPN, CDR2 SVGIG (reference sequence). CDR3 region: CACSGGAGTDTQYF. CDR3 nucleotides: TGTGCCTGTAGCGGGGGGGCCGGGACAGATACGCAGTATTTT.

On this clone itself: An end of the junction does not agree with germline; a read error may underlie this. This rearrangement joins TRBV30 to TRBJ2-3, with 12 positions matching TRBD2. The CDR3 spans 15 residues. Per germline, CDR1 GTSNPN and CDR2 SVGIG (reference sequence). This chain's CDR3 is CAWTSGTHVLDTQYF. Here the CDR3 DNA reads TGCGCCTGGACTAGCGGGACCCATGTGCTAGATACGCAGTATTTT.

The rearrangement links TRBV19 to TRBJ2-3; TRBD2 matches at 9 bases. Looked up from germline, CDR1 is LNHDA and CDR2 is SQIVND (reference sequence). This CDR3 region has 15 residues. Germline trimming cut 5 bases from V and 2 bases from J; bases unmatched to any gene: 5. CDR3 loop: CASSPASGVTDTQYF. CDR3 sequence (DNA): TGTGCCAGTAGTCCAGCTAGCGGGGTCACAGATACGCAGTATTTT.

This chain uses TRBV5-4 with TRBJ1-4; D call uncertain. Germline-derived CDR1 and CDR2 are SGHNT and YYREEE (reference sequence). V was clipped by 0 bases and J by 4 bases, with 7 bases between them. The CDR3 runs to 14 residues. Here the CDR3 reads CASSLGLNNEKLFF. In DNA, the CDR3 is TGTGCCAGCAGCTTGGGACTGAATAATGAAAAACTGTTTTTT.

The chain is built from TRBV30 and TRBJ2-7; a weak D match, TRBD2 (5 bases). V lost 0 bases and J lost 7, with 10 bases in between. The length of the CDR3 is 12 residues. The V gene's germline CDR1 is GTSNPN and CDR2 SVGIG (reference sequence). The CDR3 coding sequence is TGTGCCTGGAGTGTACTAGGGTGGGAGCAGTACTTC. This encodes CAWSVLGWEQYF.

This chain links TRBV23-1 with TRBJ1-2, with D possibly being TRBD1 (5 bases). TRBV23-1 qualifies as an ORF whose function is uncertain. The V gene lost 2 bases and the J gene lost 2 bases, with 18 bases spanning the gap. This CDR3 has 17 amino acids. CDR3 DNA sequence: TGCGCCAGCAGTCAAAAGGGTGTGAGGGGAGGAAACTATGGCTACACCTTC. Translation gives CASSQKGVRGGNYGYTF.

This chain links TRBV27 with TRBJ2-1; perhaps TRBD1 as D (6 bases). The V end was cut by 3 bases, the J end by 7 bases, with 25 bases between. Per germline, CDR1 MNHEY and CDR2 SMNVEV (reference sequence). There are 18 residues in the CDR3. The CDR3 region has the DNA TGTGCCAGCAGTTTTCCCCCTTGGGGGACAACCCCGGGGAATGAGCAGTTCTTC. Its translation is CASSFPPWGTTPGNEQFF.

This clone was observed a single time. The chain combines TRBV30 with TRBJ1-6; tentatively, D is TRBD1 (5 bases). Trimming stripped 7 bases from V and 7 bases from J, with 20 bases between. Germline CDR1 GTSNPN, CDR2 SVGIG (reference sequence). This CDR3 region has 15 residues. The DNA of the CDR3 is TGTGCCTCCAACCCCCAGCAGGGCGGAAATTCACCCCTCCACTTT. Translated: CASNPQQGGNSPLHF.

Points on this clone: This CDR3 is also generated by other DNA sequences in the sample. The rearrangement joins TRBV19 to TRBJ1-2; 11 bases match TRBD1. V was pared by 3 bases and J by 8 bases, with 5 bases of the junction left unmatched. The germline CDR1 and CDR2 sequences are LNHDA and SQIVND (reference sequence). The CDR3 covers 14 residues. CDR3 in amino acids: CASSIGQGAGGYTF. In DNA, the CDR3 is TGTGCCAGTAGTATCGGACAGGGGGCGGGAGGCTACACCTTC.

This clone was counted between two and nine times. The rearrangement uses TRBV5-6 and TRBJ2-5; 13 bases are shared with TRBD2. J lost 2 bases, V lost 4 bases, and 5 bases had no gene match. Germline V gives CDR1 SGHDT, CDR2 YYEEEE. The length of the CDR3 is 16 residues. The CDR3 nucleotides read TGTGCCAGCAGCATCCCGGGACTAGCGGGGCAAGAGACCCAGTACTTC. It encodes CASSIPGLAGQETQYF.

The V and J genes are TRBV6-5 and TRBJ2-7, with TRBD2 matching 9 bases. The CDR3 covers 15 residues. Germline trimming cut 5 bases from V and 7 bases from J; bases unmatched to any gene: 12. CDR1 is MNHEY, CDR2 SVGAGI, per germline. CDR3 region: CASSLGGLAGLEQYF. DNA for the CDR3: TGTGCCAGCAGTCTGGGAGGGCTAGCGGGGTTGGAGCAGTACTTC.

In DNA, the CDR3 is TGTGCCAGCAGCGTTAGCGGCGGGGACACAGATACGCAGTATTTT. Translation: CASSVSGGDTDTQYF. The chain has TRBV9 and TRBJ2-3; tentative D call: TRBD2 (6 bases). The CDR3 covers 15 residues. Germline-derived CDR1 and CDR2 are SGDLS and YYNGEE. The V gene lost 2 bases and the J gene lost 2 bases, with 12 bases spanning the gap. Using reference TRBV9 and TRBJ2-3 for the parts outside the CDR3, the full variable domain is DSGVTQTPKHLITATGQRVTLRCSPRSGDLSVYWYQQSLDQGLQFLIQYYNGEERAKGNILERFSAQQFPDLHSELNLSSLELGDSALYFCASSVSGGDTDTQYFGPGTRLTVL.

This clone was picked up a small number of times. V gene TRBV2 combines with J gene TRBJ2-2; D might be TRBD1 (5 bases). Trimming cost V 7 bases and J 1 base, with 7 bases left between them. This CDR3 contains 13 residues. CDR1 and CDR2 from the germline V gene are SNHLY and FYNNEI. CDR3 bases: TGTGCCAGCACCACAGGGAACACCGGGGAGCTGTTTTTT. Translation gives CASTTGNTGELFF.

The chain carries TRBV11-2 and TRBJ1-6; 9 positions match TRBD1. V trimming: 5 bases; J trimming: 9 bases; junction bases outside the gene matches: 11. The CDR3 covers 16 residues. Germline CDR1 reads SGHAT; CDR2 reads FQNNGV. The CDR3 protein is CASSPDGTGLSSPLHF. The CDR3 DNA reads as TGTGCCAGCAGCCCAGACGGGACAGGGTTAAGTTCACCCCTCCACTTT.

The sample holds a few counts of this clone. The chain has TRBV4-1 and TRBJ1-1, with D maybe TRBD1 (6 bases). V dropped 0 bases and J dropped 6 bases, with 17 bases sitting between them. This CDR3 contains 16 residues. CDR1 is MGHRA, CDR2 YSYEKL, per germline. The CDR3 sequence is CASSQDFWQGSSEAFF. CDR3 coding DNA: TGCGCCAGCAGCCAAGATTTTTGGCAGGGGAGTTCTGAAGCTTTCTTT.

This clone was seen a handful of times. The J gene is TRBJ2-2, the V gene TRBV9; possible D gene TRBD1, 5 bases. Germline V gene data show CDR1 as SGDLS and CDR2 as YYNGEE. This CDR3 has 16 amino acids. The V gene lost 1 base and the J gene lost 4 bases, with 14 bases spanning the gap. The CDR3 is CASSVQGSGLTGELFF. Here the CDR3 DNA reads TGTGCCAGCAGCGTACAAGGTTCAGGGCTCACCGGGGAGCTGTTTTTT.

V and J are TRBV5-1 and TRBJ2-7, with no clear D. This CDR3 has 13 amino acids. V lost 1 base and J lost 0, with 5 bases in between. From germline, CDR1 is SGHRS and CDR2 YFSETQ. This chain's CDR3 is CASSLLDSYEQYF. The CDR3, as DNA: TGCGCCAGCAGCTTGTTAGACTCCTACGAGCAGTACTTC.

Here the CDR3 reads CSARPGDSAFF. CDR3 nucleotide sequence: TGCAGTGCTCGTCCCGGGGATTCTGCTTTCTTT. The chain couples TRBV20-1 to TRBJ1-1; D ambiguous. The V gene's germline CDR1 is DFQATT and CDR2 SNEGSKA (reference sequence). The CDR3 contains 11 residues. Deletions cut 5 bases from V and 11 bases from J, with 15 bases between.

V is TRBV19 and J is TRBJ1-5; no reliable D call. This CDR3 has 15 residues. Trimming removed 6 bases at V and 2 bases at J, with 14 bases between. CDR1 is LNHDA and CDR2 is SQIVND in the germline V gene (reference sequence). The CDR3 nucleotides read TGTGCCAGTAGCCTTGCAGGTGGCGGCAATCAGCCCCAGCATTTT. It yields the protein CASSLAGGGNQPQHF.

This clone has more than one count but fewer than ten. Additional DNA sequences in this sample encode the identical CDR3. The J gene is TRBJ1-1, the V gene TRBV10-3; D gene uncertain. The V end was cut by 0 bases, the J end by 4 bases, with 12 bases between. Germline values: CDR1 ENHRY, CDR2 SYGVKD. CDR3 length: 15 residues. The CDR3 region is CAISESGTGGTEAFF. Written as DNA, the CDR3 is TGTGCCATCAGTGAGTCGGGAACGGGAGGCACTGAAGCTTTCTTT.

The V gene is TRBV28, the J gene TRBJ1-2, with D perhaps matching TRBD1 (5 bases). Germline CDR1 is MDHEN and CDR2 is SYDVKM. This CDR3 has 14 amino acids. Between the trimmed V and J ends, which lost 5 bases and 6 bases, there was a span of 16 bases. CDR3 sequence: CASSPTWGVNGYTF. CDR3 DNA: TGTGCCAGCAGTCCCACCTGGGGGGTGAATGGCTACACCTTC.

This chain joins TRBV7-6 and TRBJ2-1; the match to TRBD1 covers 9 bases. The J segment lost 6 bases and the V segment lost 5 bases, leaving 8 bases of the junction unmatched. Germline loops: CDR1 SGHVS, CDR2 FNYEAQ. The CDR3 contains 15 residues. CDR3 coding DNA: TGTGCCAGCAGCGTGACAGGGGGTAGGTCCAATGAGCAGTTCTTC. It is translated as CASSVTGGRSNEQFF.

V usage is TRBV11-2 and J usage is TRBJ2-3, with a weak D call TRBD2 (7 bases). This CDR3 contains 14 residues. Germline loops: CDR1 SGHAT, CDR2 FQNNGV. V lost 3 bases and J 4 bases, leaving 11 bases between the germline ends. CDR3: CASSLGGGPDTQYF. The DNA for the CDR3 is TGTGCCAGCAGCTTGGGGGGGGGCCCAGATACGCAGTATTTT. Looking up the rest from reference TRBV11-2 and TRBJ2-3 gives the full variable domain: EAGVAQSPRYKIIEKRQSVAFWCNPISGHATLYWYQQILGQGPKLLIQFQNNGVVDDSQLPKDRFSAERLKGVDSTLKIQPAKLEDSAVYLCASSLGGGPDTQYFGPGTRLTVL.

This clone was detected only a few times. The chain recombines TRBV25-1 with TRBJ2-3; perhaps TRBD1 as D (5 bases). Per the germline V gene, CDR1 is MGHDK and CDR2 is SYGVNS. Trimming took off 2 bases at V and 4 bases at J, with 13 bases between the two ends. The CDR3 has 15 residues. CDR3 nucleotide sequence: TGTGCCAGCAGTGAAGGTAGGGGATGGTCAGATACGCAGTATTTT. Its translation: CASSEGRGWSDTQYF.